The 28 T cell receptor beta chains in this list originate from one sample, sequenced in a study of technical replicates of blood from a few donors. Data came from immunoSEQ multiplex PCR; TCRdb stores just in-frame clones and leaves some out. The sample contains around 67,000 clones, approximately 84% of which appear only once. The source material was PBMCs. The receptor source for this set is a human donor in good health. Some clones in this sample may be carry-over from other donors' samples.

The chain uses TRBV10-3 and TRBJ2-7; maybe TRBD1 (5 bases). The germline gives CDR1 ENHRY, CDR2 SYGVKD. Trimming removed 4 bases from V and 2 bases from J, with 6 bases in between. The CDR3 is 12 amino acids. CDR3 protein: CAISAGTYEQYF. Written as DNA, the CDR3 is TGTGCCATCAGTGCAGGGACCTACGAGCAGTACTTC.

This chain links TRBV11-2 with TRBJ1-1; TRBD1 matches at 7 bases. Trimming took 4 bases from V and 4 from J; bases not matched to a gene: 3. The CDR3 sequence is 13 residues long. In germline, CDR1 is SGHAT, CDR2 FQNNGV. CDR3 loop: CASSSQGGTEAFF. The CDR3 DNA is TGTGCCAGCAGCTCGCAGGGGGGCACTGAAGCTTTCTTT.

The rearrangement joins TRBV7-8 to TRBJ1-2; D gene uncertain. V lost 1 base to trimming and J lost 7 bases, with 19 bases between them. The V gene's germline CDR1 is SGHVS and CDR2 FQNEAQ. The CDR3 runs 16 residues. DNA for the CDR3: TGTGCCAGCAGCTTAGAACCAGGTGCCTTTGGTTTTGGCTACACCTTC. Its translation is CASSLEPGAFGFGYTF.

This clone appeared once. V and J are TRBV6-4 and TRBJ1-5; D is unclear. Trimming stripped 10 bases from V and 7 bases from J, with 17 bases between. Germline V gene lookup returns CDR1 MRHNA and CDR2 SNTAGT. The CDR3 totals 13 residues. In DNA, the CDR3 is TGTGCCACCTCAAGGTCATCGGGGCAGCCCCAGCATTTT. This sequence encodes CATSRSSGQPQHF.

The gene calls are TRBV10-1 and TRBJ1-2; D might be TRBD1 (6 bases). Trimming removed 4 bases at V and 13 bases at J, with 19 bases between. Germline loops: CDR1 WNHNN, CDR2 SYGVQD (reference sequence). The CDR3 sequence is 13 residues long. Written as DNA, the CDR3 is TGCGCCAGCAGTGTTTGGTGGACAGCCATTTCCACCTTC. Protein: CASSVWWTAISTF.

This chain links TRBV10-3 with TRBJ2-5; possibly TRBD2 for D (7 bases). The CDR3 length is 14 residues. CDR1 ENHRY and CDR2 SYGVKD come from the germline V gene. V was shortened by 8 bases and J by 4 bases, with 17 bases between the two germline ends. CDR3 loop: CAISGGGPPETQYF. In DNA, the CDR3 is TGTGCCATCTCTGGGGGGGGGCCCCCAGAGACCCAGTACTTC.

The genes are TRBV5-4 and TRBJ1-2, with 7 bases aligning to TRBD1. With 0 bases clipped from V and 0 bases from J, the junction kept 5 bases outside the gene matches. Germline loops: CDR1 SGHNT, CDR2 YYREEE (reference sequence). The CDR3 sequence is 16 residues long. CDR3 sequence reads: CASSLGDRDANYGYTF. CDR3 coding DNA: TGTGCCAGCAGCTTGGGGGACAGAGACGCTAACTATGGCTACACCTTC.

Only one count was recorded for this clone. The chain is built from TRBV7-8 and TRBJ2-5; 9 positions match TRBD2. CDR1 is SGHVS and CDR2 is FQNEAQ in the germline V gene. The CDR3 is 17 residues long. The ends lost 5 bases at V and 4 bases at J; junction bases unmatched: 14. The CDR3 sequence is CASSLEPSGKPRETQYF. The CDR3, as DNA: TGTGCCAGCAGCCTAGAACCTAGCGGGAAGCCTCGAGAGACCCAGTACTTC.

The chain joins TRBV2 to TRBJ2-1; no reliable D call. The CDR3 covers 15 residues. Trimming took off 4 bases at V and 0 bases at J, with 10 bases between the two ends. In germline, CDR1 is SNHLY, CDR2 FYNNEI. For the CDR3, the DNA is TGTGCCAGCAGTGTGGGCCGGTTCTCCTACAATGAGCAGTTCTTC. Its protein is CASSVGRFSYNEQFF.

The chain carries TRBV7-8 and TRBJ2-7; D might be TRBD1 (5 bases). The CDR3 is 17 residues long. V gave up 5 bases and J gave up 3 bases, with 23 bases separating them. CDR1 SGHVS and CDR2 FQNEAQ come from the germline V gene. Here the CDR3 reads CASSPAYDSTYHYEQYF. The CDR3 nucleotides are TGTGCCAGCAGCCCTGCGTACGACAGCACCTATCACTACGAGCAGTACTTC.

The V gene is TRBV19, the J gene TRBJ2-7, with TRBD1 matching over 7 bases. The CDR3 is 14 amino acids. The germline gives CDR1 LNHDA, CDR2 SQIVND (reference sequence). Trimming at V came to 4 bases and at J to 5 bases, leaving 8 bases not matched to a gene. CDR3 sequence: CASSNRQGPNEQYF. The CDR3 DNA is TGTGCCAGTAGTAACCGACAGGGCCCCAACGAGCAGTACTTC.

The rearrangement joins TRBV4-3 to TRBJ1-1, with a possible D match to TRBD1 (5 bases). V was shortened by 4 bases and J by 8 bases, with 14 bases between the two germline ends. CDR3 length equals 13 residues. The germline gives CDR1 LGHNA, CDR2 YSLEER. CDR3 nucleotide sequence: TGCGCCAGCAGCCCCTGGCGGGGGGAAGAAGCTTTCTTT. This encodes CASSPWRGEEAFF.

The chain combines TRBV5-1 with TRBJ2-2, with a tentative D call TRBD2 (6 bases). In germline, CDR1 is SGHRS, CDR2 YFSETQ. The CDR3 is 14 residues long. The V end lost 5 bases, the J end lost 4 bases, and 12 bases lay between the germline ends. CDR3 loop: CASSGGDGTGELFF. Written as DNA, the CDR3 is TGCGCCAGCAGTGGAGGGGATGGCACCGGGGAGCTGTTTTTT.

The chain employs TRBV4-3 and TRBJ2-3; no clear D gene. The CDR3 covers 16 residues. Trimming removed 0 bases from V and 0 bases from J, with 10 bases in between. Germline V gene sequence: CDR1 LGHNA, CDR2 YSLEER. In nucleotides, the CDR3 is TGCGCCAGCAGCCAAGATGATAGCCCGAGCACAGATACGCAGTATTTT. It yields the protein CASSQDDSPSTDTQYF.

The DNA of the CDR3 is TGTGCCAGCAGCATCCAGAGGCTGGGTCGAGGGGAAAAACTGTTTTTT. Translation gives CASSIQRLGRGEKLFF. The chain links TRBV5-6 to TRBJ1-4; the D is unclear. There are 16 residues in the CDR3. V gave up 4 bases and J gave up 8 bases, with 21 bases separating them. Germline V lookup: CDR1 SGHDT, CDR2 YYEEEE.

The chain couples TRBV7-9 to TRBJ1-1; TRBD1 is a possible D gene (5 bases). In germline, CDR1 is SEHNR, CDR2 FQNEAQ (reference sequence). The CDR3 is 15 amino acids. Trimming shortened V by 5 bases and J by 3 bases, and 16 bases separated the two germline ends. DNA of the CDR3: TGTGCCAGCAGCCTCGCCGGGACTCCGTACACTGAAGCTTTCTTT. Its protein is CASSLAGTPYTEAFF.

V and J are TRBV6-1 and TRBJ2-3; 8 bases match TRBD2. Germline CDR1 reads MNHNS; CDR2 reads SASEGT. V lost 2 bases to trimming and J lost 0 bases; unmatched junction nucleotides: 1. The length of the CDR3 is 15 residues. The CDR3 reads CASSERLASTDTQYF. CDR3 bases: TGTGCCAGCAGTGAAAGACTAGCGAGCACAGATACGCAGTATTTT.

The V gene is TRBV5-1, the J gene TRBJ2-6, with D unresolved. The germline gives CDR1 SGHRS, CDR2 YFSETQ. The CDR3 totals 15 residues. The V end lost 0 bases, the J end lost 1 base, and 5 bases lay between the germline ends. DNA for the CDR3: TGCGCCAGCAGCTTGGCGGGTTCTGGGGCCAACGTCCTGACTTTC. Translating it yields CASSLAGSGANVLTF.

This chain links TRBV18 with TRBJ2-7; 7 positions agree with TRBD2. V shed 0 bases, J shed 0 bases, and the junction held 8 bases outside the gene matches. Per the germline V gene, CDR1 is KGHSH and CDR2 is LQKENI. The CDR3 covers 17 residues. CDR3 sequence reads: CASSPPNSGLLSYEQYF. The CDR3 coding sequence is TGTGCCAGCTCACCACCGAATTCGGGACTACTCTCCTACGAGCAGTACTTC.

The J gene is TRBJ2-1, the V gene TRBV4-2, with 11 bases identical to TRBD1. Trimming at V came to 3 bases and at J to 6 bases, leaving 10 bases not matched to a gene. The germline V gene has CDR1 LGHNA and CDR2 YNFKEQ. The CDR3 covers 17 residues. This CDR3 is CASSQITGQGDSNEQFF. CDR3 DNA sequence: TGTGCCAGCAGCCAGATAACGGGACAGGGGGACTCCAATGAGCAGTTCTTC.

The J gene is TRBJ2-3, the V gene TRBV7-3, with D maybe TRBD2 (6 bases). V shed 2 bases and J shed 2 bases, with 11 bases lying between them. The germline CDR1 and CDR2 sequences are SGHTA and FQGTGA. CDR3 size: 15 residues. In DNA, the CDR3 is TGTGCCAGCAGCTTAGGGCGGGGAGACACAGATACGCAGTATTTT. It is translated as CASSLGRGDTDTQYF.

The gene calls are TRBV19 and TRBJ2-1, with D possibly being TRBD2 (5 bases). Germline V lookup: CDR1 LNHDA, CDR2 SQIVND (reference sequence). There are 16 residues in the CDR3. Trimming took off 3 bases at V and 0 bases at J, with 12 bases between the two ends. Here the CDR3 reads CASSIGGRGSYNEQFF. The CDR3 DNA sequence: TGTGCCAGTAGTATCGGCGGCCGGGGCTCCTACAATGAGCAGTTCTTC.

The genes are TRBV5-1 and TRBJ2-3; 7 bases align to TRBD1. The J segment lost 1 base and the V segment lost 5 bases, leaving 1 base of the junction unmatched. Germline values: CDR1 SGHRS, CDR2 YFSETQ. The CDR3 length is 13 residues. This CDR3 reads CASSGQGTDTQYF. CDR3 DNA: TGCGCCAGCAGTGGACAGGGCACAGATACGCAGTATTTT. The entire variable domain, with the rest obtained from reference TRBV5-1 and TRBJ2-3, is as follows: KAGVTQTPRYLIKTRGQQVTLSCSPISGHRSVSWYQQTPGQGLQFLFEYFSETQRNKGNFPGRFSGRQFSNSRSEMNVSTLELGDSALYLCASSGQGTDTQYFGPGTRLTVL.

The chain joins TRBV2 to TRBJ2-3; no clear D gene. This CDR3 region has 12 residues. CDR1 SNHLY and CDR2 FYNNEI come from the germline V gene. V lost 11 bases and J 7 bases, leaving 16 bases between the germline ends. The CDR3 sequence: CAGRPLSNTQYF. The CDR3 DNA reads TGTGCCGGCCGTCCGCTTTCCAATACGCAGTATTTT. Together with reference TRBV2 and TRBJ2-3, the CDR3 gives the full variable domain: EPEVTQTPSHQVTQMGQEVILRCVPISNHLYFYWYRQILGQKVEFLVSFYNNEISEKSEIFDDQFSVERPDGSNFTLKIRSTKLEDSAMYFCAGRPLSNTQYFGPGTRLTVL.

CDR3 in amino acids: CASTRDRGGYTF. The CDR3 bases are TGTGCCAGTACCCGAGACAGGGGTGGCTACACCTTC. This chain connects TRBV19 to TRBJ1-2; 8 nucleotides align to TRBD1. CDR1 and CDR2 from the germline V gene are LNHDA and SQIVND (reference sequence). Trimming cost V 7 bases and J 7 bases; bases outside gene matches: 5. The CDR3 covers 12 residues. Variable domain in full (rest from reference TRBV19 and TRBJ1-2): DGGITQSPKYLFRKEGQNVTLSCEQNLNHDAMYWYRQDPGQGLRLIYYSQIVNDFQKGDIAEGYSVSREKKESFPLTVTSAQKNPTAFYLCASTRDRGGYTFGSGTRLTVV.

V gene TRBV4-2 combines with J gene TRBJ1-1, with D maybe TRBD1 (5 bases). Germline CDR1 LGHNA, CDR2 YNFKEQ. There are 16 residues in the CDR3. Trimming stripped 0 bases from V and 1 base from J, with 12 bases between. The CDR3 region has the DNA TGTGCCAGCAGCCAAGAGGTAGGGGAACGGAACACTGAAGCTTTCTTT. Translated, it gives CASSQEVGERNTEAFF.

The chain combines TRBV7-9 with TRBJ2-7, with TRBD2 identical over 9 bases. Germline assignment: CDR1 SEHNR and CDR2 FQNEAQ (reference sequence). This CDR3 contains 15 residues. With 4 bases clipped from V and 2 bases from J, the junction kept 6 bases outside the gene matches. The CDR3 sequence: CASSSASGATYEQYF. DNA of the CDR3: TGTGCCAGCAGCTCCGCTAGCGGGGCCACCTACGAGCAGTACTTC.

The chain recombines TRBV4-2 with TRBJ2-5; 8 positions agree with TRBD2. Losses at the gene ends were 4 bases for V and 4 bases for J; bases not matched to a gene: 17. The germline gives CDR1 LGHNA, CDR2 YNFKEQ. This CDR3 contains 18 residues. Written as DNA, the CDR3 is TGTGCCAGCAGCCGCAAACCTAATCAAAAGCGGGAGTTAGAGACCCAGTACTTC. It encodes CASSRKPNQKRELETQYF.